This T cell receptor beta chain was captured in a study of T cell clonality in common variable immunodeficiency. The junction had 7 bases not matched to a gene; V was cut back by 2 bases and J by 9 bases. This CDR3 is built from 15 residues. Germline assignment: CDR1 SEHNR and CDR2 FQNEAQ (reference sequence). The table lists this clone with a few counts. Its antigen is unidentified. The read falls 3 residues short of the CDR3 end, and the missing part is taken from the germline J gene. Broader study findings: Fewer deletions and N-nucleotide insertions were reportedly seen in common variable immunodeficiency TCR beta sequences. T cell subpopulation sequencing would be needed to explain CVID clonality.

Data came from immunoSEQ multiplex PCR; TCRdb stores just in-frame clones and leaves some out. This sample comprises more than 55,000 clones, none seen once only. The receptor comes from a person aged 18 to 75 in good health. The sample taken for sequencing was peripheral blood mononuclear cells. The chain employs TRBV7-9 and TRBJ2-1; TRBD2 matches at 10 bases. CDR3 region: CASSLFPTSGPEQFF. The part of the CDR3 DNA that was read is TGTGCCAGCAGCTTATTCCCGACTAGCGGGCCTGAG.